One and the same sample provided the 25 T cell receptor beta chains below, sequenced in a study of T cell responses to AZD1222 COVID-19 vaccine. Clones were sequenced by immunoSEQ multiplex PCR, and TCRdb holds only the in-frame ones, with some missing. Of 160,000 or so clones in the sample, around nine tenths were seen once. The sample in question was peripheral blood, obtained 28 days after the second AZD1222 dose. The receptors stem from an adult who received the AZD1222 COVID-19 vaccine.

The chain carries TRBV27 and TRBJ1-4, with D unclear. V was trimmed by 2 bases and J by 7 bases, leaving 17 bases between them. The CDR3 has 16 amino acids. Germline V CDR1 and CDR2: MNHEY, SMNVEV (reference sequence). The CDR3 spells CASSLIPSLVSEKLFF. The CDR3 nucleotides are TGTGCCAGCAGTTTAATACCATCCCTTGTCAGTGAAAAACTGTTTTTT.

The V and J genes are TRBV7-2 and TRBJ1-6; no clear D gene. Trimming shortened V by 4 bases and J by 0 bases, and 16 bases separated the two germline ends. Germline loops: CDR1 SGHTA, CDR2 FQGNSA. This CDR3 has 18 amino acids. The DNA of the CDR3 is TGTGCCAGCAGCTACCGGGTACAGACCATCTCCTATAATTCACCCCTCCACTTT. Translation: CASSYRVQTISYNSPLHF.

The genes are TRBV5-1 and TRBJ1-4, with D possibly matching TRBD1 (5 bases). The germline V and J ends were trimmed by 0 bases and 7 bases, with 16 bases remaining between them. The CDR3 sequence is 16 residues long. Germline V gene data show CDR1 as SGHRS and CDR2 as YFSETQ. The CDR3: CASSLAVDGAGEKLFF. The CDR3 DNA sequence: TGCGCCAGCAGCTTGGCCGTCGACGGGGCGGGTGAAAAACTGTTTTTT.

This clone was counted once. The chain recombines TRBV5-5 with TRBJ1-1, with TRBD1 as a possible D gene (5 bases). V was shortened by 4 bases and J by 3 bases, with 13 bases between the two germline ends. Germline V gene sequence: CDR1 SGHKS, CDR2 YYEKEE (reference sequence). The CDR3 sequence is 14 residues long. CDR3 loop: CASSPRVGDTEAFF. CDR3 DNA: TGTGCCAGCAGCCCGAGGGTGGGGGACACTGAAGCTTTCTTT.

The chain employs TRBV4-3 and TRBJ1-2, with a tentative D call TRBD1 (6 bases). The CDR3 is made up of 15 amino acids. Per the germline V gene, CDR1 is LGHNA and CDR2 is YSLEER. The V end was cut by 0 bases, the J end by 0 bases, with 8 bases between. This CDR3 reads CASSQEHRANYGYTF. The CDR3 DNA reads as TGCGCCAGCAGCCAAGAACACAGGGCTAACTATGGCTACACCTTC.

The J gene is TRBJ1-2, the V gene TRBV3-1 (or the pseudogene TRBV3-2); no clear D. V lost 1 base and J 5 bases, leaving 5 bases between the germline ends. The CDR3 contains 12 residues. The germline CDR1 and CDR2 sequences are LGHDT and YNNKEL (reference sequence). CDR3 sequence: CASSQVTYGYTF. The DNA of the CDR3 is TGTGCCAGCAGCCAAGTCACTTATGGCTACACCTTC.

The chain links TRBV12-5 to TRBJ2-3; weak D call: TRBD1 (6 bases). The CDR3 contains 11 residues. V gave up 5 bases and J gave up 8 bases, with 8 bases separating them. Germline lookup yields CDR1 LGHNT and CDR2 FRNRAP. CDR3 residues: CASGPRGTQYF. CDR3 nucleotide sequence: TGTGCTAGTGGTCCCAGGGGTACGCAGTATTTT.

About this clone: This specimen includes other DNA sequences encoding the same CDR3. The chain is built from TRBV19 and TRBJ1-1; D unresolved. Per the germline V gene, CDR1 is LNHDA and CDR2 is SQIVND (reference sequence). The V gene lost 3 bases and the J gene lost 1 base, with 6 bases spanning the gap. The CDR3 is 13 amino acids. The CDR3 nucleotides read TGTGCCAGTAGTATCCCCCCGAACACTGAAGCTTTCTTT. Its translation: CASSIPPNTEAFF. Full variable domain (rest looked up from reference TRBV19 and TRBJ1-1): DGGITQSPKYLFRKEGQNVTLSCEQNLNHDAMYWYRQDPGQGLRLIYYSQIVNDFQKGDIAEGYSVSREKKESFPLTVTSAQKNPTAFYLCASSIPPNTEAFFGQGTRLTVV.

J is TRBJ1-1 and V is TRBV6-5, with D perhaps matching TRBD1 (6 bases). Germline CDR1 and CDR2: MNHEY and SVGAGI. CDR3 length equals 16 residues. Trimming took 2 bases from V and 1 from J, leaving 14 bases between them. CDR3 residues: CASSYPGQTGNTEAFF. The CDR3 coding sequence is TGTGCCAGCAGTTACCCTGGACAGACTGGGAACACTGAAGCTTTCTTT.

The V gene is TRBV9, the J gene TRBJ2-1; D unresolved. Germline V gene lookup returns CDR1 SGDLS and CDR2 YYNGEE. V gave up 4 bases and J gave up 7 bases, with 12 bases separating them. The CDR3 extends over 13 amino acids. The DNA of the CDR3 is TGTGCCAGCAGCCCGTCAGGACGGAATGAGCAGTTCTTC. Encoded protein: CASSPSGRNEQFF. Using reference TRBV9 and TRBJ2-1 for the parts outside the CDR3, the full variable domain is DSGVTQTPKHLITATGQRVTLRCSPRSGDLSVYWYQQSLDQGLQFLIQYYNGEERAKGNILERFSAQQFPDLHSELNLSSLELGDSALYFCASSPSGRNEQFFGPGTRLTVL.

V and J are TRBV5-4 and TRBJ2-1; maybe TRBD2 (7 bases). The CDR3 loop spans 15 amino acids. The V end lost 1 base, the J end lost 8 bases, and 16 bases lay between the germline ends. Per germline, CDR1 SGHNT and CDR2 YYREEE (reference sequence). CDR3 region: CASSLLGGHIDEQFF. The CDR3 region has the DNA TGTGCCAGCAGCTTGTTGGGGGGGCATATTGATGAGCAGTTCTTC.

The chain has TRBV25-1 and TRBJ2-1, with D perhaps TRBD1 (6 bases). This CDR3 contains 14 residues. The V end was cut by 1 base, the J end by 10 bases, with 14 bases between. CDR1 MGHDK and CDR2 SYGVNS come from the germline V gene. CDR3 residues: CASSESPQGNEQFF. CDR3 DNA sequence: TGTGCCAGCAGTGAATCCCCACAGGGAAACGAGCAGTTCTTC.

The chain joins TRBV6-1 to TRBJ2-3, with D uncertain. The CDR3 contains 13 residues. V shed 3 bases and J shed 2 bases, with 6 bases lying between them. CDR1 is MNHNS and CDR2 is SASEGT in the germline V gene. CDR3 residues: CASSDPVTDTQYF. CDR3 sequence (DNA): TGTGCCAGCAGTGACCCGGTCACAGATACGCAGTATTTT.

The rearrangement joins TRBV2 to TRBJ1-5; D is unresolved. The germline V gene encodes CDR1 SNHLY and CDR2 FYNNEI. This CDR3 has 14 residues. V was clipped by 5 bases and J by 2 bases, with 10 bases between them. The DNA for the CDR3 is TGTGCCAGCAGTATAGGATTTGGCAATCAGCCCCAGCATTTT. Protein sequence: CASSIGFGNQPQHF.

The genes are TRBV20-1 and TRBJ1-2, with D unresolved. Between the trimmed V and J ends, which lost 6 bases and 4 bases, there was a span of 9 bases. CDR3 length: 11 residues. Germline V gives CDR1 DFQATT, CDR2 SNEGSKA (reference sequence). The CDR3, as DNA: TGCAGTGCCCCCGCGAGCTATGGCTACACCTTC. Protein sequence: CSAPASYGYTF.

The rearrangement links TRBV18 to TRBJ2-7; D uncertain. From germline, CDR1 is KGHSH and CDR2 LQKENI. The CDR3 sequence is 13 residues long. V lost 6 bases, J lost 4 bases, and 13 bases lay in between. CDR3 sequence reads: CASSRTSSYEQYF. The CDR3 nucleotides read TGTGCCAGCTCTAGGACGAGTTCTTACGAGCAGTACTTC. The complete variable domain, with remaining parts taken from reference TRBV18 and TRBJ2-7, reads NAGVMQNPRHLVRRRGQEARLRCSPMKGHSHVYWYRQLPEEGLKFMVYLQKENIIDESGMPKERFSAEFPKEGPSILRIQQVVRGDSAAYFCASSRTSSYEQYFGPGTRLTVT.

This chain joins TRBV6-5 and TRBJ1-2; the D gene is possibly TRBD1 (5 bases). CDR3 size: 14 residues. CDR1 and CDR2 (germline): MNHEY, SVGAGI. With 7 bases removed from V and 3 bases from J, the gap between germline ends came to 15 bases. CDR3: CASTSGIRDYGYTF. The CDR3 coding sequence is TGTGCCAGCACCTCAGGGATCCGGGACTATGGCTACACCTTC.

The chain recombines TRBV6-5 with TRBJ1-1, with a weak D call TRBD1 (5 bases). V lost 5 bases and J 7 bases, leaving 17 bases between the germline ends. The CDR3 consists of 14 residues. CDR1 is MNHEY, CDR2 SVGAGI, per germline. The CDR3 protein is CASSTPDLTGEAFF. DNA for the CDR3: TGTGCCAGCAGTACCCCGGACCTCACAGGTGAAGCTTTCTTT.

In its sample, this clone was seen a few times. An end of the junction differs from the germline gene, which may be a read error. V usage is TRBV7-7 and J usage is TRBJ2-1, with 8 bases lining up with TRBD2. Germline-derived CDR1 and CDR2 are SSHAT and FNYEAQ (reference sequence). The CDR3 runs 16 residues. The CDR3 bases are TGTGCTAGCAGCTTAGCGGGGAGGGACTCCTACAATGAGCAGTTCTTC. Translating it yields CASSLAGRDSYNEQFF.

The chain couples TRBV6-1 to TRBJ1-6; D is uncertain. CDR3 length equals 16 residues. Trimming left V 1 base short and J 4 bases short, with 11 bases between. Germline V CDR1 and CDR2: MNHNS, SASEGT. CDR3 sequence (DNA): TGTGCCAGCAGTGAAGGTTCAAATCGGTATAATTCACCCCTCCACTTT. Protein sequence: CASSEGSNRYNSPLHF.

V is TRBV27 and J is TRBJ2-2; 7 bases are a match to TRBD1. The CDR3 spans 14 residues. The V and J ends lost 6 bases and 1 base, in that order; junction bases with no gene match: 2. CDR1 is MNHEY, CDR2 SMNVEV, per germline (reference sequence). The CDR3, as DNA: TGTGCCAGCAGACGGACAGGGAACACCGGGGAGCTGTTTTTT. Translating gives CASRRTGNTGELFF.

The gene calls are TRBV4-2 and TRBJ1-4; tentatively, D is TRBD1 (6 bases). The CDR3 runs 15 residues. Per the germline V gene, CDR1 is LGHNA and CDR2 is YNFKEQ. V was pared by 1 base and J by 3 bases, with 9 bases between. CDR3 sequence: CASSQVGHPNEKLFF. The CDR3 region has the DNA TGTGCCAGCAGCCAAGTGGGACACCCTAATGAAAAACTGTTTTTT.

The chain carries TRBV19 and TRBJ2-3, with a possible D match to TRBD2 (7 bases). The CDR3 is made up of 15 amino acids. Germline CDR1 is LNHDA and CDR2 is SQIVND (reference sequence). The ends were cut back, 4 bases at V and 4 bases at J, with 15 bases in the middle. DNA for the CDR3: TGTGCCAGTAGTAGCCGGGGGGCCGGTTCAGATACGCAGTATTTT. The encoded protein is CASSSRGAGSDTQYF.

The CDR3 here is CASRPEGVNEQFF. The CDR3 DNA is TGTGCCAGCAGGCCAGAGGGAGTCAATGAGCAGTTCTTC. The chain links TRBV6-5 to TRBJ2-1; D possibly corresponds to TRBD2 (5 bases). Germline V gene lookup returns CDR1 MNHEY and CDR2 SVGAGI. The CDR3 consists of 13 residues. The V end lost 6 bases, the J end lost 6 bases, and 12 bases lay between the germline ends.

The chain couples TRBV7-8 to TRBJ1-6, with D tentatively TRBD1 (5 bases). Germline CDR1 and CDR2: SGHVS and FQNEAQ. The V and J ends lost 4 bases and 6 bases respectively, with 16 bases between them. The CDR3 is made up of 16 amino acids. CDR3 in DNA: TGTGCCAGCAGCTCATTGGGGGACCCGACTAATTCACCCCTCCACTTT. Residues: CASSSLGDPTNSPLHF.